The clone carrying this T cell receptor (beta chain) was found once. Its antigen remains unknown. Germline V gives CDR1 DFQATT, CDR2 SNEGSKA (reference sequence). V was pared by 2 bases and J by 3 bases, with 3 bases of the junction left unmatched. CDR3 size: 14 residues. The source of the sample is a study of blood T cells in healthy people across ages. Study findings and constraints: PBMCs left unsorted prevented a conclusive naive versus antigen-experienced comparison. Roughly linear declines in TCR beta diversity per million T cells occurred with age.

PCR was performed a second time for 7 to 11 cycles using a sample-barcoded 5' primer and a J-beta primer mix. Each cDNA molecule, via a template-switch adaptor with 12 random nucleotides, was tagged. Per-sample output comprised a minimum of 3 million paired-end reads containing CDR3. A single record per CDR3 protein comes from TCRdb applying MiXCR to the 5' RACE reads. The data contain around 500,000 distinct CDR3 sequences, around half of them singletons. The clonotype was recovered from a man older than 75 in good health. The sample was blood. The chain couples TRBV20-1 to TRBJ2-1, with 8 bases lining up with TRBD2. The CDR3 sequence: CSARWAGGYNEQFF. The DNA of the CDR3 is TGCAGTGCTAGATGGGCGGGGGGCTACAATGAGCAGTTCTTC.